This record looks at one TCR gamma chain sequence and its context. The sample belongs to a study of intestinal T cells in coeliac disease. Study-level background: Controls in the TRG cohort averaged 54.8 years, coeliac patients 16.0.

V gave up 10 bases and J gave up 12 bases; unmatched junction bases: 8. CDR1 and CDR2 (germline): EGSNGY, YDSYNSKV. The CDR3 is 10 amino acids. Using approximately 220 ng of biopsy DNA, TRG was amplified with LymphoTrack primers. TCRdb re-analyzed the multiplex PCR reads via CATT. The sample has under 950 gamma-chain clones; approximately 40% are singletons. Each case's genomic DNA was extracted from ten approximately 5-µm formalin-fixed paraffin-embedded scrolls. The receptor comes from a human donor who served as a control with a normal duodenal biopsy, not a healthy volunteer. The sample taken for sequencing was a duodenal biopsy. The V and J genes are TRGV2 and TRGJP1. The CDR3 DNA reads as TGTGCCACTGGACGGCGGTTCAAGATATTT. Encoded protein: CATGRRFKIF.